These 29 T cell receptor beta chains came from one sample sequenced in a study of identical twins. TCRdb re-called the 5' RACE reads through MiXCR, storing one row per CDR3 protein. The sample holds hundreds of thousands of distinct CDR3 sequences, 20% to 30% seen once. This sample also appeared in a second study, on T cells expressing NK-cell markers.

Sequenced material: CD4+ T cells sorted from blood. These receptors were obtained from a woman between 18 and 29 years old in good health.

A few counts support this clonotype. The rearrangement uses TRBV5-1 and TRBJ2-3, with TRBD1 matching 10 bases. This CDR3 contains 15 residues. CDR1 and CDR2 (germline): SGHRS, YFSETQ. Losses at the gene ends were 5 bases for V and 4 bases for J; bases not matched to a gene: 7. The CDR3 loop is CASRLPGQGSDTQYF. The CDR3 nucleotides read TGCGCCAGCAGACTACCGGGACAGGGGTCAGATACGCAGTATTTT.

In this sample, this clonotype turned up a few times. The chain has TRBV20-1 and TRBJ1-5, with TRBD1 matching over 7 bases. This CDR3 is 13 amino acids long. Germline CDR1 and CDR2: DFQATT and SNEGSKA (reference sequence). J gave up 3 bases and V 3 bases, and 2 bases lay outside the gene matches. DNA for the CDR3: TGCAGTGCTAGGGGACAGAACAATCAGCCCCAGCATTTT. Amino acids: CSARGQNNQPQHF.

This chain links TRBV7-9 with TRBJ2-1; TRBD1 matches 9 bases. Germline CDR1 is SEHNR and CDR2 is FQNEAQ (reference sequence). This CDR3 region has 17 residues. The V gene end was trimmed by 5 bases and the J gene end by 8 bases; junction bases not matched to a gene: 16. CDR3 bases: TGTGCCAGCAGCCGAGACAGGGGGTCGAGTTGGGTCTATGAGCAGTTCTTC. It specifies CASSRDRGSSWVYEQFF.

The V gene is TRBV20-1, the J gene TRBJ2-1; no firm D call. The CDR3 length is 12 residues. V was shortened by 0 bases and J by 7 bases, with 7 bases between the two germline ends. Germline CDR1 reads DFQATT; CDR2 reads SNEGSKA (reference sequence). The CDR3, as DNA: TGCAGTGCTAGAGATAACAGAAATGAGCAGTTCTTC. Residues: CSARDNRNEQFF.

The rearrangement links TRBV3-1 to TRBJ2-1; D possibly corresponds to TRBD2 (5 bases). The CDR3 spans 12 residues. CDR1 and CDR2 (germline): LGHDT, YNNKEL (reference sequence). Trimming shortened V by 6 bases and J by 10 bases, and 13 bases separated the two germline ends. DNA for the CDR3: TGTGCCAGCAGTCGCCTGGGAGAGGAGCAGTTCTTC. Its translation is CASSRLGEEQFF.

The chain links TRBV20-1 to TRBJ1-5; D possibly corresponds to TRBD1 (5 bases). V lost 0 bases and J lost 4, with 16 bases in between. CDR1 and CDR2 from the germline V gene are DFQATT and SNEGSKA (reference sequence). This CDR3 is built from 16 residues. CDR3 protein: CSARDPRDPGNQPQHF. The CDR3 coding sequence is TGCAGTGCTAGAGATCCCCGGGACCCAGGGAATCAGCCCCAGCATTTT.

The CDR3 loop reads CTLKGLTGEQFF. DNA of the CDR3: TGCACCTTGAAAGGACTGACTGGGGAGCAGTTCTTC. The chain is built from TRBV29-1 and TRBJ2-1, with D maybe TRBD2 (5 bases). The V gene's germline CDR1 is SQVTM and CDR2 ANQGSEA. CDR3 size: 12 residues.

The chain uses TRBV4-2 and TRBJ2-1; no clear D. This CDR3 spans 14 amino acids. V gave up 0 bases and J gave up 8 bases, with 11 bases separating them. Germline assignment: CDR1 LGHNA and CDR2 YNFKEQ. The CDR3 here is CASSQDAPRDEQFF. The CDR3 region has the DNA TGTGCCAGCAGCCAAGATGCTCCCCGGGATGAGCAGTTCTTC.

This clonotype showed up just a few times. This chain joins TRBV20-1 and TRBJ1-3; tentative D call: TRBD1 (5 bases). The CDR3 is 14 residues long. Per germline, CDR1 DFQATT and CDR2 SNEGSKA (reference sequence). The ends were cut back, 3 bases at V and 2 bases at J, with 11 bases in the middle. As DNA, the CDR3 is TGCAGTGCTAGTAGAGGGGTGGCTGGAAACACCATATATTTT. Its translation is CSASRGVAGNTIYF.

The gene calls are TRBV5-1 and TRBJ2-3; 7 positions match TRBD1. Germline trimming cut 4 bases from V and 3 bases from J; bases unmatched to any gene: 2. The CDR3 length is 13 residues. The germline CDR1 and CDR2 sequences are SGHRS and YFSETQ. CDR3 nucleotide sequence: TGCGCCAGCAGCCAGGGGGAAACAGATACGCAGTATTTT. Its translation: CASSQGETDTQYF.

The genes are TRBV5-1 and TRBJ2-1; 9 bases map to TRBD2. Germline-derived CDR1 and CDR2 are SGHRS and YFSETQ. The CDR3 has 15 residues. Trimming took 1 base from V and 9 from J; bases not matched to a gene: 8. The CDR3 bases are TGCGCCAGCAGCTTGAGGCTAGCGGGAAGGGTTGAGCAGTTCTTC. This sequence encodes CASSLRLAGRVEQFF.

The J gene is TRBJ2-1, the V gene TRBV11-2, with TRBD2 matching 7 bases. V lost 5 bases to trimming and J lost 8 bases; unmatched junction nucleotides: 9. CDR1 is SGHAT, CDR2 FQNNGV, per germline. This CDR3 spans 14 amino acids. The CDR3 sequence: CASSEGLRGDEQFF. Written as DNA, the CDR3 is TGTGCCAGCAGCGAGGGACTCCGGGGGGATGAGCAGTTCTTC.

The CDR3 coding sequence is TGTGCCAGCACCTCCTGGGCCAGCGGACCTCAAAGGAGCCGGCCCCAGTACTTC. Translated, it gives CASTSWASGPQRSRPQYF. This chain joins TRBV11-2 and TRBJ2-5; TRBD2 might be the D (5 bases). Germline CDR1 and CDR2: SGHAT and FQNNGV. Trimming left V 7 bases short and J 9 bases short, with 33 bases between. This CDR3 has 18 amino acids.

This clonotype was picked up one time. CDR3 coding DNA: TGTGCCAGCTCACCGAGGACAGGGGGGGACACCGGGGAGCTGTTTTTT. Translated, it gives CASSPRTGGDTGELFF. The gene calls are TRBV18 and TRBJ2-2, with 10 bases aligning to TRBD1. The V segment lost 3 bases and the J segment 3 bases; nucleotides outside the gene matches: 4. The CDR3 consists of 16 residues. Germline V gene sequence: CDR1 KGHSH, CDR2 LQKENI.

The CDR3 region is CAISENTDTQYF. CDR3 DNA sequence: TGTGCCATCAGTGAAAACACAGATACGCAGTATTTT. The V gene is TRBV10-3, the J gene TRBJ2-3; D is ambiguous. Per germline, CDR1 ENHRY and CDR2 SYGVKD. The CDR3 length is 12 residues. V shed 3 bases and J shed 2 bases, with 3 bases lying between them.

With regard to this clonotype: No conserved phenylalanine or tryptophan is present at the end of the CDR3, so a read error is the likely explanation. The V and J genes are TRBV5-1 and TRBJ2-3; TRBD2 is a possible D gene (6 bases). V gave up 3 bases and J gave up 2 bases, with 13 bases separating them. This CDR3 has 15 residues. Germline CDR1 reads SGHRS; CDR2 reads YFSETQ. CDR3 DNA sequence: TGCGCCAGCAGCTCCTACGGGACTGTCACAGATACGCAGTATTTA. Encoded protein: CASSSYGTVTDTQYL.

This clonotype came up a few times. The gene calls are TRBV20-1 and TRBJ1-5, with D unresolved. Trimming pared 1 base from V and 5 bases from J, leaving 9 bases between. Germline V gene lookup returns CDR1 DFQATT and CDR2 SNEGSKA (reference sequence). This CDR3 has 13 amino acids. The CDR3 nucleotides read TGCAGTGCTAGAGGGCCCGGCGATCAGCCCCAGCATTTT. This gives the protein CSARGPGDQPQHF.

This clonotype was picked up many times. The chain employs TRBV12-3 or TRBV12-4 and TRBJ2-1, with D perhaps matching TRBD2 (5 bases). Trimming pared 2 bases from V and 2 bases from J, leaving 10 bases between. The CDR3 is 15 residues long. The CDR3 region is CASSLLASTYNEQFF. The CDR3 DNA is TGTGCCAGCAGTTTATTGGCTAGCACCTACAATGAGCAGTTCTTC.

This clonotype appeared a few times. V usage is TRBV5-5 and J usage is TRBJ2-1; possible D gene TRBD2, 6 bases. Germline values: CDR1 SGHKS, CDR2 YYEKEE (reference sequence). The CDR3 has 15 residues. V lost 8 bases, J lost 8 bases, and 23 bases lay in between. The CDR3 bases are TGTGCCAGTCACAGCTTGACTAGGGTTCGGCATGAGCAGTTCTTC. Translation: CASHSLTRVRHEQFF. Full variable domain (outside the CDR3, taken from reference TRBV5-5 and TRBJ2-1): DAGVTQSPTHLIKTRGQQVTLRCSPISGHKSVSWYQQVLGQGPQFIFQYYEKEERGRGNFPDRFSARQFPNYSSELNVNALLLGDSALYLCASHSLTRVRHEQFFGPGTRLTVL.

This clonotype was picked up a small number of times. The chain carries TRBV5-1 and TRBJ1-1; D unresolved. CDR1 SGHRS and CDR2 YFSETQ come from the germline V gene. This CDR3 is built from 15 residues. Trimming cost V 5 bases and J 0 bases, with 14 bases left between them. CDR3 loop: CASRRGLTMNTEAFF. DNA of the CDR3: TGCGCCAGCAGACGCGGACTTACCATGAACACTGAAGCTTTCTTT.

V gene TRBV5-1 combines with J gene TRBJ2-7, with a possible D match to TRBD1 (5 bases). V was shortened by 0 bases and J by 0 bases, with 13 bases between the two germline ends. The CDR3 spans 16 residues. CDR1 SGHRS and CDR2 YFSETQ come from the germline V gene. The CDR3 is CASSLAVGVGSYEQYF. The CDR3, as DNA: TGCGCCAGCAGCTTGGCCGTAGGGGTCGGCTCCTACGAGCAGTACTTC.

In this sample, this clonotype turned up a few times. The chain uses TRBV12-3 or TRBV12-4 and TRBJ2-2; D unresolved. The CDR3 runs to 14 residues. Deletions cut 7 bases from V and 8 bases from J, with 17 bases between. DNA for the CDR3: TGTGCCAGCACCGACTGGGGTGTGAAGGGGGAGCTGTTTTTT. Encoded protein: CASTDWGVKGELFF.

This clonotype was picked up a small number of times. This chain connects TRBV12-3 or TRBV12-4 to TRBJ2-7; D gene uncertain. With 0 bases removed from V and 5 bases from J, the gap between germline ends came to 11 bases. This CDR3 region has 14 residues. DNA for the CDR3: TGTGCCAGCAGTTTAGCGCTACACCGGAACGAGCAGTACTTC. Protein product: CASSLALHRNEQYF.

This sequence joins TRBV12-3 or TRBV12-4 and TRBJ2-1; no reliable D call. CDR3 length: 15 residues. V gave up 0 bases and J gave up 6 bases, with 12 bases separating them. This chain's CDR3 is CASSLAIGISNEQFF. The DNA for the CDR3 is TGTGCCAGCAGTTTAGCTATCGGCATCTCCAATGAGCAGTTCTTC.

CDR3 protein: CSVRDRGDGTEAFF. CDR3 bases: TGCAGCGTGAGGGACAGGGGGGACGGCACTGAAGCTTTCTTT. V gene TRBV29-1 combines with J gene TRBJ1-1, with 11 bases that match TRBD1. Germline V gene lookup returns CDR1 SQVTM and CDR2 ANQGSEA. The junction had 7 bases not matched to a gene; V was cut back by 6 bases and J by 4 bases. There are 14 residues in the CDR3.

In regard to this clonotype: One end of the junction varies from germline; a read error may be responsible. The rearrangement joins TRBV20-1 to TRBJ2-1, with 12 bases lining up with TRBD2. CDR1 DFQATT and CDR2 SNEGSKA come from the germline V gene (reference sequence). The CDR3 loop spans 12 amino acids. The CDR3 DNA reads TGCAGTGCTTCCCAAAGACTAGCGGGAGCTTCCTTC. Translated: CSASQRLAGASF.

The chain employs TRBV6-1 and TRBJ2-1; D possibly uses TRBD1 or TRBD2 (5 bases each). The V and J ends lost 5 bases and 7 bases respectively, with 18 bases between them. The germline V gene encodes CDR1 MNHNS and CDR2 SASEGT. The CDR3 spans 15 residues. DNA of the CDR3: TGTGCCAGCAGTCATCAGTCGGGGCAGGTAAATGAGCAGTTCTTC. Encoded protein: CASSHQSGQVNEQFF.

The gene calls are TRBV6-5 and TRBJ2-3; TRBD1 agrees at 11 bases. V lost 6 bases, J lost 8 bases, and 10 bases stayed unmatched. This CDR3 contains 15 residues. CDR1 and CDR2 (germline): MNHEY, SVGAGI. In nucleotides, the CDR3 is TGTGCCAGCAGACTCGGGACAGGGGGTCCAGGTACGCAGTATTTT. Translating it yields CASRLGTGGPGTQYF.

The J gene is TRBJ2-1, the V gene TRBV20-1, with D perhaps TRBD1 or TRBD2 (5 bases each). V lost 6 bases, J lost 0 bases, and 12 bases lay in between. In germline, CDR1 is DFQATT, CDR2 SNEGSKA (reference sequence). The CDR3 is 14 residues long. The CDR3 reads CSAMGESSYNEQFF. The CDR3 nucleotides read TGCAGTGCAATGGGGGAGAGCTCCTACAATGAGCAGTTCTTC.